The clone carrying this T cell receptor beta chain was detected only a few times. These data come from a study of blood T cell repertoires in COVID-19. Overall study: Donors in the United States, Italy and Spain gave samples during acute or convalescent COVID-19. Sample material is recorded as cDNA or gDNA derived from T cells, B-cell-depleted T cells, or PBMCs.

Original data processing: Quantification of nucleated cells was approximated via reference gene primer amplification. Sequenced by immunoSEQ multiplex PCR; TCRdb stores in-frame clones only, minus some. That table is the source of V, J and clone size, and D and trimming were worked out from the DNA. The repertoire holds 120,000 or so clones, with 70% to 80% as singletons. Germline assignment: CDR1 SGHRS and CDR2 YFSETQ. The CDR3 spans 13 residues. With 7 bases removed from V and 0 bases from J, the gap between germline ends came to 11 bases. This chain connects TRBV5-1 to TRBJ2-7; D may be TRBD1 (6 bases). The specimen was peripheral blood. The clonotype comes from a man aged 65 to 85 with acute or convalescent COVID-19. The CDR3 here is CASGQLSSYEQYF. In nucleotides, the CDR3 is TGCGCCAGCGGACAGCTCTCCTCCTACGAGCAGTACTTC.